Below, 9 T cell receptor beta chains from the same sample are listed, as sequenced in a study of T cell changes during pregnancy in multiple sclerosis. Profiled with immunoSEQ multiplex PCR; TCRdb holds only in-frame clones, not every one. In the table there are roughly 29,000 clones, around nine tenths of which are singletons. The specimen comprised CD8+ T cells from peripheral blood mononuclear cells, sampled before pregnancy. All receptors derive from a female donor with multiple sclerosis, enrolled in a pregnancy study.

The J gene is TRBJ2-1, the V gene TRBV2; maybe TRBD1 (6 bases). The CDR3 is made up of 11 amino acids. Germline CDR1 is SNHLY and CDR2 is FYNNEI. The V gene lost 9 bases and the J gene lost 12 bases, with 15 bases spanning the gap. The CDR3 reads CARRDIKGQFF. As DNA, the CDR3 is TGTGCCAGGAGGGACATTAAGGGGCAGTTCTTC.

The chain recombines TRBV9 with TRBJ2-2; D perhaps matches TRBD2 (7 bases). Germline assignment: CDR1 SGDLS and CDR2 YYNGEE. This CDR3 has 17 residues. Trimming took 3 bases from V and 3 from J, leaving 18 bases between them. The DNA for the CDR3 is TGTGCCAGCAGCGCCCCCAGGACTAGGGGGGACACCGGGGAGCTGTTTTTT. It codes for CASSAPRTRGDTGELFF.

Only a few counts were recorded for this clone. V gene TRBV7-3 combines with J gene TRBJ2-2, with 10 nucleotides matching TRBD2. The V gene's germline CDR1 is SGHTA and CDR2 FQGTGA. The CDR3 runs to 18 residues. V lost 5 bases and J lost 7; bases outside the gene matches: 16. The CDR3 reads CASSPGLAEQALIGELFF. CDR3 DNA: TGTGCCAGCAGCCCCGGACTAGCGGAACAGGCTTTGATCGGGGAGCTGTTTTTT.

This rearrangement joins TRBV9 to TRBJ1-1, with TRBD1 identical over 10 bases. The CDR3 contains 15 residues. CDR1 is SGDLS and CDR2 is YYNGEE in the germline V gene. The junction had 8 bases not matched to a gene; V was cut back by 5 bases and J by 4 bases. The CDR3 spells CASSLGDRGGTEAFF. For the CDR3, the DNA is TGTGCCAGCAGTTTGGGGGACAGGGGCGGCACTGAAGCTTTCTTT.

This chain uses TRBV7-9 with TRBJ2-7, with TRBD2 identical over 7 bases. The length of the CDR3 is 16 residues. V shed 5 bases, J shed 0 bases, and the junction held 10 bases outside the gene matches. Germline V lookup: CDR1 SEHNR, CDR2 FQNEAQ (reference sequence). In nucleotides, the CDR3 is TGTGCCAGCAGCCCCGGAGCGGGGCCCGACTCCTACGAGCAGTACTTC. Its translation is CASSPGAGPDSYEQYF.

The chain recombines TRBV9 with TRBJ2-1; D not resolved. The germline V gene encodes CDR1 SGDLS and CDR2 YYNGEE. V gave up 5 bases and J gave up 4 bases, with 7 bases separating them. This CDR3 comprises 12 residues. The DNA of the CDR3 is TGTGCCAGCAGTGACACTTACAATGAGCAGTTCTTC. This gives the protein CASSDTYNEQFF. Full variable domain (rest looked up from reference TRBV9 and TRBJ2-1): DSGVTQTPKHLITATGQRVTLRCSPRSGDLSVYWYQQSLDQGLQFLIQYYNGEERAKGNILERFSAQQFPDLHSELNLSSLELGDSALYFCASSDTYNEQFFGPGTRLTVL.

The chain employs TRBV14 and TRBJ1-1; TRBD1 aligns across 8 bases. V was pared by 4 bases and J by 7 bases, with 20 bases of the junction left unmatched. The CDR3 consists of 18 residues. In germline, CDR1 is SGHDN, CDR2 FVKESK. The CDR3 coding sequence is TGTGCCAGCAGCCTATTGGCCCCCGGACAGGGAGGGCGTGATGAAGCTTTCTTT. Translation: CASSLLAPGQGGRDEAFF.

This chain connects TRBV25-1 to TRBJ1-1, with 8 bases fitting TRBD1. The CDR3 has 15 amino acids. Germline V gene data show CDR1 as MGHDK and CDR2 as SYGVNS. J lost 5 bases, V lost 6 bases, and 11 bases had no gene match. CDR3 coding DNA: TGTGCCAGCAGCGGGTGGACAGGGAAGGGGACTGAAGCTTTCTTT. It codes for CASSGWTGKGTEAFF.

The chain uses TRBV9 and TRBJ1-3; D ambiguous. The ends were cut back, 0 bases at V and 0 bases at J, with 16 bases in the middle. The CDR3 runs to 18 residues. Germline CDR1 SGDLS, CDR2 YYNGEE. CDR3 sequence reads: CASSVDRLDCCSGNTIYF. The CDR3 DNA is TGTGCCAGCAGCGTAGATCGCCTTGACTGTTGCTCTGGAAACACCATATATTTT.